The rows below give T cell receptor beta chains drawn from one sample of a study of cytomegalovirus exposure and HLA in healthy donors. Here immunoSEQ multiplex PCR was the method, and the copy in TCRdb shows in-frame clones only, minus some. The sample consists of some 150,000 clones, more than 60% of them appearing once. Sequences were obtained from PBMCs. The receptors stem from a male donor in good health and CMV-seronegative. Each CDR3 is given with its conserved first and last residue. The D gene is left open where the match is weak. Clone size appears in some rows only: once, few, many, or a class for an expanded clone.

clone size,D gene,V gene,J gene,CDR3 protein,CDR3 DNA
-,-,TRBV7-6,TRBJ2-3,CASSLGGGGGPDTQYF,TGTGCCAGCAGCTTAGGAGGGGGCGGGGGGCCAGATACGCAGTATTTT
few,-,TRBV7-8,TRBJ2-2,CASSLAGEGTGELFF,TGTGCCAGCAGCTTAGCGGGAGAGGGTACCGGGGAGCTGTTTTTT
-,-,TRBV18,TRBJ2-5,CASSPQRVEETQYF,TGTGCCAGCTCACCCCAGCGGGTGGAAGAGACCCAGTACTTC
-,TRBD1,TRBV18,TRBJ1-1,CASSPPRDRASTEAFF,TGTGCCAGCTCACCACCGAGGGACAGGGCCTCCACTGAAGCTTTCTTT
-,-,TRBV19,TRBJ2-1,CASSLLNEQFF,TGTGCCAGTAGTTTACTCAATGAGCAGTTCTTC
once,TRBD1,TRBV5-6,TRBJ1-1,CASSLFSGGSLMNTEAFF,TGTGCCAGCAGCTTGTTTTCAGGGGGCTCTCTCATGAACACTGAAGCTTTCTTT
once,-,TRBV9,TRBJ2-1,CASSSGSYNEQFF,TGTGCCAGCAGCTCCGGGTCCTACAATGAGCAGTTCTTC
-,TRBD1,TRBV6-5,TRBJ2-7,CASTRDRGHEQYF,TGTGCCAGCACCCGGGACAGGGGCCACGAGCAGTACTTC
few,-,TRBV13,TRBJ1-4,CASSPGGGKEKLFF,TGTGCCAGCAGCCCCGGGGGGGGTAAGGAAAAACTGTTTTTT
-,TRBD2,TRBV5-6,TRBJ2-1,CASSPRTGGFDEQFF,TGTGCCAGCAGCCCTCGGACGGGAGGCTTCGATGAGCAGTTCTTC
-,TRBD1,TRBV7-6,TRBJ1-1,CASSYGTVLNTEAFF,TGTGCCAGCAGCTATGGGACAGTCTTGAACACTGAAGCTTTCTTT
-,-,TRBV6-1,TRBJ2-2,CAGNRGGNTGELFF,TGTGCCGGCAACAGGGGGGGGAACACCGGGGAGCTGTTTTTT
-,-,TRBV11-1,TRBJ2-7,CASSLGRSYEQYF,TGTGCCAGCAGCTTAGGCAGGTCCTACGAGCAGTACTTC
-,TRBD2,TRBV7-3,TRBJ2-2,CASSLFKRETNTGELFF,TGTGCCAGCAGCTTATTTAAGCGGGAGACTAACACCGGGGAGCTGTTTTTT
-,TRBD1,TRBV10-3,TRBJ1-1,CAIRGDREYNTEAFF,TGTGCCATCAGGGGTGACAGGGAGTATAACACTGAAGCTTTCTTT
-,TRBD1,TRBV2,TRBJ2-2,CASSENRGRSDTGELFF,TGTGCCAGCAGTGAAAACAGGGGGCGGTCGGACACCGGGGAGCTGTTTTTT
once,TRBD2,TRBV5-1,TRBJ2-7,CASSAGLAGDRTYEQYF,TGCGCCAGCAGCGCCGGACTAGCGGGGGATCGAACCTACGAGCAGTACTTC
-,-,TRBV15,TRBJ1-2,CATSREGAAGLGYTF,TGTGCCACCAGCAGAGAAGGGGCAGCGGGGTTGGGCTACACCTTC
-,TRBD1,TRBV25-1,TRBJ1-1,CASSESTGRTEAFF,TGTGCCAGCAGTGAATCGACAGGGCGCACTGAAGCTTTCTTT
-,TRBD2,TRBV9,TRBJ2-1,CASSARGGETPYNEQFF,TGTGCCAGCAGCGCCCGGGGGGGGGAGACACCCTACAATGAGCAGTTCTTC
-,TRBD2,TRBV5-1,TRBJ2-1,CASGGIAGLVGGHEQFF,TGCGCCAGCGGAGGGATAGCGGGACTAGTAGGCGGGCATGAGCAGTTCTTC
-,TRBD2,TRBV12-5,TRBJ2-2,CASGFYISGTSGSWTGELFF,TGTGCTAGTGGTTTTTATATATCCGGGACTAGCGGGAGCTGGACCGGGGAGCTGTTTTTT
-,-,TRBV5-1,TRBJ2-6,CASSLTNHKSGANVLTF,TGCGCCAGCAGCTTGACCAATCACAAATCTGGGGCCAACGTCCTGACTTTC
-,TRBD1,TRBV7-9,TRBJ1-1,CASSQSETGGWWAFF,TGTGCCAGCAGCCAATCCGAGACAGGGGGTTGGTGGGCTTTCTTT
-,TRBD1,TRBV6-5,TRBJ1-2,CASRSRTGGRGYTF,TGTGCCAGCAGATCCAGGACAGGGGGAAGGGGCTACACCTTC
-,TRBD1,TRBV5-1,TRBJ1-1,CASSLGRTGFTEAFF,TGCGCCAGCAGCTTGGGGAGGACAGGGTTCACTGAAGCTTTCTTT
-,-,TRBV9,TRBJ2-6,CASRSLGANVLTF,TGTGCCAGCAGGTCTCTGGGGGCCAACGTCCTGACTTTC
few,-,TRBV18,TRBJ1-1,CASSSADTEAFF,TGTGCCAGCTCATCCGCGGACACTGAAGCTTTCTTT
-,-,TRBV25-1,TRBJ2-2,CASTYGMNTGELFF,TGTGCCAGCACCTACGGGATGAACACCGGGGAGCTGTTTTTT
few,-,TRBV21-1,TRBJ1-3,CASHSEAGAGNTIYF,TGTGCCAGCCACTCGGAGGCAGGCGCTGGAAACACCATATATTTT
-,-,TRBV25-1,TRBJ1-2,CASRRAGNYGYTF,TGTGCCAGCAGACGAGCGGGGAACTATGGCTACACCTTC
-,-,TRBV5-6,TRBJ1-2,CASSLTDSYGYTF,TGTGCCAGCAGCTTGACGGACAGTTATGGCTACACCTTC
-,TRBD1,TRBV5-4,TRBJ1-3,CASSSGQRKAGNTIYF,TGTGCCAGCAGCTCGGGACAGAGAAAAGCTGGAAACACCATATATTTT
-,TRBD1,TRBV6-4,TRBJ2-2,CASSDSETGSGELFF,TGTGCCAGCAGTGACTCGGAGACAGGGTCCGGGGAGCTGTTTTTT
-,-,TRBV12-5,TRBJ1-5,CASGGASGANQPQHF,TGTGCTAGTGGCGGAGCCTCAGGGGCCAATCAGCCCCAGCATTTT
-,-,TRBV5-4,TRBJ1-1,CASSSRQIYTEAFF,TGTGCCAGCAGCTCCCGACAGATATACACTGAAGCTTTCTTT
-,-,TRBV30,TRBJ1-4,CAWSPTANEKLFF,TGTGCCTGGAGCCCAACGGCTAATGAAAAACTGTTTTTT
-,TRBD1,TRBV6-6,TRBJ1-3,CASSSPTGVENTIYF,TGTGCCAGCAGTTCCCCGACAGGGGTAGAAAACACCATATATTTT
-,-,TRBV5-5,TRBJ2-7,CASSQVEGTKQYF,TGTGCCAGCAGCCAAGTAGAGGGTACGAAGCAGTACTTC
-,-,TRBV5-1,TRBJ1-1,CASSLEGGGTEAFF,TGCGCCAGCAGCTTGGAAGGGGGAGGGACTGAAGCTTTCTTT
-,TRBD2,TRBV7-3,TRBJ2-1,CASSPGLGTFDEQFF,TGTGCCAGCAGCCCCGGACTAGGAACCTTTGATGAGCAGTTCTTC
-,TRBD1,TRBV5-6,TRBJ2-3,CASRFRDRVRDTQYF,TGTGCCAGCAGGTTCCGGGACAGGGTGAGAGATACGCAGTATTTT
once,-,TRBV5-6,TRBJ2-2,CASSPEGRQVRELFF,TGTGCCAGCAGCCCGGAAGGGCGACAGGTTCGGGAGCTGTTTTTT
-,-,TRBV5-6,TRBJ1-1,CASTIGGANTEAFF,TGTGCCAGCACCATCGGGGGGGCGAACACTGAAGCTTTCTTT
-,-,TRBV19,TRBJ1-2,CASSWPIYGYTF,TGTGCCAGTAGTTGGCCCATCTATGGCTACACCTTC
-,-,TRBV5-1,TRBJ1-1,CASSVGNAGTEAFF,TGCGCCAGCAGCGTCGGGAACGCCGGGACTGAAGCTTTCTTT